The 28 T cell receptor beta chains reported below all come from one sample, sequenced in a study of cytomegalovirus exposure and HLA in healthy donors. Primers included in the PCR were 60 Vbeta and 13 Jbeta primers. Measured with immunoSEQ multiplex PCR; TCRdb has only the in-frame clones, and not every one. Of under 200,000 clones listed, around 73% were seen once; the top ten hold approximately 2.5%. Sequenced: PBMCs. All receptors derive from a man aged 55 to 69 in good health and CMV-seronegative.

CDR3 bases: TGTGCCAGCAGCTCAACAGTGGTACCTAGCGGGGGGCAGTTCTTC. As protein: CASSSTVVPSGGQFF. The V call is TRBV7-2, the J call TRBJ2-1; 10 bases fit TRBD2. V lost 4 bases and J lost 12; bases outside the gene matches: 12. Germline V CDR1 and CDR2: SGHTA, FQGNSA. This CDR3 is 15 amino acids long.

V gene TRBV5-6 combines with J gene TRBJ2-7; 10 bases line up with TRBD1. Germline-derived CDR1 and CDR2 are SGHDT and YYEEEE. This CDR3 contains 15 residues. The V and J ends lost 3 bases and 3 bases, in that order; junction bases with no gene match: 6. The CDR3 here is CASSSPRTGGYEQYF. DNA for the CDR3: TGTGCCAGCAGCTCGCCTCGGACAGGGGGCTACGAGCAGTACTTC.

V gene TRBV30 combines with J gene TRBJ2-5, with 9 bases matching TRBD2. The germline CDR1 and CDR2 sequences are GTSNPN and SVGIG (reference sequence). The CDR3 extends over 13 amino acids. The junction had 0 bases not matched to a gene; V was cut back by 1 base and J by 3 bases. CDR3 nucleotides: TGTGCCTGGAGTGGACTAGCGGAAGAGACCCAGTACTTC. Amino acid sequence: CAWSGLAEETQYF.

This chain joins TRBV6-5 and TRBJ1-1; 7 bases are shared with TRBD1. This CDR3 contains 15 residues. J was trimmed by 6 bases and V by 6 bases; bases with no gene match: 13. Germline lookup yields CDR1 MNHEY and CDR2 SVGAGI. The CDR3 bases are TGTGCCAGCAGGATGTCAGGGGGAAGAGTATCTGAAGCTTTCTTT. It codes for CASRMSGGRVSEAFF.

The rearrangement uses TRBV5-4 and TRBJ2-7; D not resolved. This CDR3 is built from 12 residues. Germline loops: CDR1 SGHNT, CDR2 YYREEE (reference sequence). The germline V and J ends were trimmed by 3 bases and 3 bases, with 7 bases remaining between them. The CDR3 sequence: CASSSLLYEQYF. For the CDR3, the DNA is TGTGCCAGCAGCTCCCTTCTCTACGAGCAGTACTTC.

The rearrangement links TRBV5-1 to TRBJ2-7, with TRBD2 matching 13 bases. The CDR3 is made up of 16 amino acids. The V gene's germline CDR1 is SGHRS and CDR2 YFSETQ. Germline trimming cut 4 bases from V and 3 bases from J; bases unmatched to any gene: 7. CDR3 sequence reads: CASSMGTSGAHYEQYF. In nucleotides, the CDR3 is TGCGCCAGCAGCATGGGGACTAGCGGGGCCCACTACGAGCAGTACTTC.

The chain carries TRBV19 and TRBJ1-4; possible D gene TRBD1, 6 bases. Germline CDR1 LNHDA, CDR2 SQIVND (reference sequence). The V end lost 4 bases, the J end lost 4 bases, and 16 bases lay between the germline ends. There are 16 residues in the CDR3. The CDR3 region is CASSTSGRGGNEKLFF. In DNA, the CDR3 is TGTGCCAGTAGTACCTCCGGCAGGGGCGGTAATGAAAAACTGTTTTTT.

The genes are TRBV30 and TRBJ1-3; D not certain. The CDR3 runs to 14 residues. V lost 2 bases to trimming and J lost 0 bases, with 8 bases between them. Germline V gene data show CDR1 as GTSNPN and CDR2 as SVGIG (reference sequence). The CDR3 is CAWSMAVSGNTIYF. DNA of the CDR3: TGTGCCTGGAGTATGGCGGTCTCTGGAAACACCATATATTTT.

This chain joins TRBV2 and TRBJ2-5, with a tentative D call TRBD2 (7 bases). The CDR3 length is 15 residues. From germline, CDR1 is SNHLY and CDR2 FYNNEI. Trimming stripped 6 bases from V and 1 base from J, with 15 bases between. This chain's CDR3 is CASSLAGALQETQYF. As DNA, the CDR3 is TGTGCCAGCAGCCTTGCGGGGGCCCTCCAAGAGACCCAGTACTTC.

The chain employs TRBV18 and TRBJ1-6; the match to TRBD1 covers 7 bases. The germline V gene encodes CDR1 KGHSH and CDR2 LQKENI. V gave up 2 bases and J gave up 5 bases; unmatched junction bases: 6. The CDR3 has 16 amino acids. CDR3 DNA sequence: TGTGCCAGCTCACCAAGGGGGCAGGCGAATAATTCACCCCTCCACTTT. This encodes CASSPRGQANNSPLHF.

This clone was detected only once. The rearrangement links TRBV13 to TRBJ1-3; D gene ambiguous. The CDR3 extends over 15 amino acids. Germline CDR1 reads PRHDT; CDR2 reads FYEKMQ (reference sequence). The V end lost 2 bases, the J end lost 1 base, and 9 bases lay between the germline ends. The CDR3 DNA reads TGTGCCAGCAGCTTAAACAGATTTTCTGGAAACACCATATATTTT. The encoded protein is CASSLNRFSGNTIYF.

This clone was observed a handful of times. The V call is TRBV15, the J call TRBJ2-1; TRBD1 matches 7 bases. After removal of 2 bases from V and 13 bases from J, the junction contained 11 bases not matched to a gene. The CDR3 contains 14 residues. Germline CDR1 is LNHNV and CDR2 is YYDKDF (reference sequence). The CDR3 region has the DNA TGTGCCACCAGCAGAAGCCGTTCGACAGGGAACCAGTTCTTC. This gives the protein CATSRSRSTGNQFF. Full variable domain (missing parts from reference TRBV15 and TRBJ2-1): DAMVIQNPRYQVTQFGKPVTLSCSQTLNHNVMYWYQQKSSQAPKLLFHYYDKDFNNEADTPDNFQSRRPNTSFCFLDIRSPGLGDTAMYLCATSRSRSTGNQFFGPGTRLTVL.

The gene calls are TRBV19 and TRBJ2-5; TRBD1 agrees at 8 bases. The CDR3 loop spans 15 amino acids. The germline CDR1 and CDR2 sequences are LNHDA and SQIVND (reference sequence). Trimming cost V 0 bases and J 5 bases; bases outside gene matches: 5. CDR3 sequence reads: CASSIDRTGIETQYF. The CDR3 DNA reads as TGTGCCAGTAGTATAGATAGGACAGGGATTGAGACCCAGTACTTC. Based on the CDR3 plus reference TRBV19 and TRBJ2-5, the full variable domain is DGGITQSPKYLFRKEGQNVTLSCEQNLNHDAMYWYRQDPGQGLRLIYYSQIVNDFQKGDIAEGYSVSREKKESFPLTVTSAQKNPTAFYLCASSIDRTGIETQYFGPGTRLLVL.

CDR3 amino acids: CASSLWRGETQYF. The CDR3 region has the DNA TGTGCCAGCAGCCTCTGGAGGGGAGAGACCCAGTACTTC. The chain combines TRBV7-8 with TRBJ2-5, with a tentative D call TRBD2 (6 bases). Per germline, CDR1 SGHVS and CDR2 FQNEAQ. Deletions cut 5 bases from V and 4 bases from J, with 11 bases between. The length of the CDR3 is 13 residues. Based on the CDR3 plus reference TRBV7-8 and TRBJ2-5, the full variable domain is GAGVSQSPRYKVAKRGQDVALRCDPISGHVSLFWYQQALGQGPEFLTYFQNEAQLDKSGLPSDRFFAERPEGSVSTLKIQRTQQEDSAVYLCASSLWRGETQYFGPGTRLLVL.

The chain is built from TRBV6-4 and TRBJ2-2; TRBD2 is a possible D gene (5 bases). The germline CDR1 and CDR2 sequences are MRHNA and SNTAGT. Trimming shortened V by 3 bases and J by 6 bases, and 14 bases separated the two germline ends. CDR3 length: 15 amino acids. The CDR3 spells CASSESGGPPGELFF. In DNA form, the CDR3 reads TGTGCCAGCAGTGAAAGCGGAGGACCCCCCGGGGAGCTGTTTTTT.

The J gene is TRBJ2-3, the V gene TRBV12-5; tentatively, D is TRBD2 (5 bases). V shed 0 bases and J shed 11 bases, with 12 bases lying between them. The CDR3 sequence is 13 residues long. Germline V CDR1 and CDR2: LGHNT, FRNRAP. The CDR3 region is CASGLVLVGEQYF. The CDR3 region has the DNA TGTGCTAGTGGTTTGGTACTAGTCGGGGAGCAGTATTTT.

The chain recombines TRBV5-4 with TRBJ1-1, with unresolved D. V lost 4 bases, J lost 1 base, and 11 bases lay in between. CDR1 and CDR2 (germline): SGHNT, YYREEE (reference sequence). CDR3 length equals 14 residues. DNA for the CDR3: TGTGCCAGCAGCCCACTTACTACGAACACTGAAGCTTTCTTT. Its translation is CASSPLTTNTEAFF.

V and J are TRBV5-1 and TRBJ2-3; 7 nucleotides match TRBD2. Germline CDR1 and CDR2: SGHRS and YFSETQ. The CDR3 is 18 residues long. Unmatched junction bases numbered 12, after V lost 0 bases and J lost 2 bases. The DNA for the CDR3 is TGCGCCAGCAGCTTGGGAAGGGGCCTAGCGGAGTACACAGATACGCAGTATTTT. Protein product: CASSLGRGLAEYTDTQYF.

This chain joins TRBV15 and TRBJ2-3; D gene ambiguous. This CDR3 spans 13 amino acids. Germline CDR1 LNHNV, CDR2 YYDKDF (reference sequence). Trimming cost V 1 base and J 5 bases, with 7 bases left between them. The CDR3 coding sequence is TGTGCCACCAGCAGAGTCAGGCAAGATACGCAGTATTTT. Translated, it gives CATSRVRQDTQYF.

V gene TRBV25-1 combines with J gene TRBJ2-3, with 8 bases lining up with TRBD1. V gave up 2 bases and J gave up 7 bases; unmatched junction bases: 5. The CDR3 spans 14 residues. Germline CDR1 reads MGHDK; CDR2 reads SYGVNS. The CDR3 loop is CASSEDRGYNTQYF. The CDR3 DNA reads as TGTGCCAGCAGTGAAGACAGGGGTTATAATACGCAGTATTTT.

The chain has TRBV6-5 and TRBJ2-2; D is possibly TRBD2 (5 bases). This CDR3 spans 16 amino acids. Trimming stripped 2 bases from V and 1 base from J, with 11 bases between. Germline assignment: CDR1 MNHEY and CDR2 SVGAGI. The CDR3 sequence is CASSYPSGLNTGELFF. The CDR3 nucleotides are TGTGCCAGCAGTTACCCGAGCGGACTGAACACCGGGGAGCTGTTTTTT.

The genes are TRBV5-8 and TRBJ1-1, with D perhaps matching TRBD1 (5 bases). CDR1 SGHTS and CDR2 YDEGEE come from the germline V gene. Trimming took 1 base from V and 3 from J, leaving 10 bases between them. This CDR3 region has 14 residues. The CDR3 is CASSLMWGDTEAFF. The DNA for the CDR3 is TGTGCCAGCAGCTTGATGTGGGGGGACACTGAAGCTTTCTTT. Combining the CDR3 with reference TRBV5-8 and TRBJ1-1 gives the whole variable domain EAGVTQSPTHLIKTRGQQATLRCSPISGHTSVYWYQQALGLGLQFLLWYDEGEERNRGNFPPRFSGRQFPNYSSELNVNALELEDSALYLCASSLMWGDTEAFFGQGTRLTVV.

V is TRBV30 and J is TRBJ2-5, with D perhaps TRBD2 (6 bases). The CDR3 length is 14 residues. The V gene's germline CDR1 is GTSNPN and CDR2 SVGIG (reference sequence). V dropped 5 bases and J dropped 3 bases, with 16 bases sitting between them. CDR3 DNA: TGTGCCTGGGTGGGACTGGAGCTTGAAGAGACCCAGTACTTC. This sequence encodes CAWVGLELEETQYF. The full variable domain, with the rest looked up from reference TRBV30 and TRBJ2-5, is SQTIHQWPATLVQPVGSPLSLECTVEGTSNPNLYWYRQAAGRGLQLLFYSVGIGQISSEVPQNLSASRPQDRQFILSSKKLLLSDSGFYLCAWVGLELEETQYFGPGTRLLVL.

V is TRBV19 and J is TRBJ1-4; no definite D call. Germline V lookup: CDR1 LNHDA, CDR2 SQIVND (reference sequence). The CDR3 consists of 15 residues. The germline V and J ends were trimmed by 4 bases and 4 bases, with 13 bases remaining between them. CDR3 sequence reads: CASSTGLTSNEKLFF. In DNA form, the CDR3 reads TGTGCCAGTAGTACAGGACTCACAAGTAATGAAAAACTGTTTTTT.

The chain is built from TRBV28 and TRBJ2-7, with 7 bases fitting TRBD1. Losses at the gene ends were 6 bases for V and 0 bases for J; bases not matched to a gene: 5. The germline gives CDR1 MDHEN, CDR2 SYDVKM. There are 14 residues in the CDR3. CDR3 DNA sequence: TGTGCCAGCAGCGGACCAGGGGGCTCCTACGAGCAGTACTTC. Protein product: CASSGPGGSYEQYF.

CDR3 in DNA: TGTGCCAGCAGCTCACGACAGGGAAAAGAGACCCAGTACTTC. Protein product: CASSSRQGKETQYF. The chain has TRBV5-6 and TRBJ2-5, with 7 bases lining up with TRBD1. The V segment lost 3 bases and the J segment 3 bases; nucleotides outside the gene matches: 5. Germline-derived CDR1 and CDR2 are SGHDT and YYEEEE. This CDR3 has 14 amino acids.

This clone was detected once. This CDR3 is CASSYSETGVYYEQYF. In nucleotides, the CDR3 is TGTGCCAGCAGTTACTCGGAGACAGGGGTTTACTACGAGCAGTACTTC. The chain joins TRBV6-5 to TRBJ2-7; the match to TRBD1 covers 8 bases. The CDR3 extends over 16 amino acids. The germline V gene has CDR1 MNHEY and CDR2 SVGAGI. Trimming at V came to 0 bases and at J to 3 bases, leaving 7 bases not matched to a gene.

The V and J genes are TRBV6-1 and TRBJ2-7; 8 bases are shared with TRBD1. Germline V gene sequence: CDR1 MNHNS, CDR2 SASEGT. The CDR3 covers 14 residues. V trimming: 6 bases; J trimming: 2 bases; junction bases outside the gene matches: 6. The CDR3 reads CASSRTGPTYEQYF. DNA for the CDR3: TGTGCCAGCAGCCGGACAGGGCCTACCTACGAGCAGTACTTC.